The clone carrying this T cell receptor beta chain was detected once. This sample stems from a study of T cell responses to AZD1222 COVID-19 vaccine. Method: immunoSEQ multiplex PCR; TCRdb's copy keeps in-frame clones and lacks some. The table has 140,000 to 150,000 clones, 88% seen once. This clonotype was obtained from an adult in good health. Sequenced here: peripheral blood, sampled on day 0 of AZD1222 vaccination.

CDR3 bases: TGTGCCAGCAGCCCCGACACCGGGGAGCTGTTTTTT. This sequence encodes CASSPDTGELFF. This chain uses TRBV5-8 with TRBJ2-2, with no clear D. The CDR3 is made up of 12 amino acids. V lost 4 bases, J lost 3 bases, and 4 bases lay in between. CDR1 and CDR2 (germline): SGHTS, YDEGEE.